One T cell receptor (beta chain) is described in this entry. As processed by the authors: Estimates of nucleated cell counts were drawn from the amplification of reference gene primers. Method: immunoSEQ multiplex PCR; TCRdb's copy keeps in-frame clones and lacks some. V and J calls and clone size are those listed in that table; D and trimming were worked out from the DNA. The data contain 150,000 to 160,000 clones, 80% of them singletons. The data are from a study of blood T cell repertoires in COVID-19. For the study at large: Samples representing acute and convalescent COVID-19 were sourced from the United States, Italy and Spain. Nucleic acid was either cDNA or gDNA, and it came from T cells, B-cell-depleted T cells, or PBMCs.

The sequence derives from a man aged 55 to 70 with acute or convalescent COVID-19. The sequenced sample was peripheral blood.

The DNA of the CDR3 is TGCAGCGTTGAAGATCGTTTTCTACGAGGACAGGGACAGGACGAGCAGTACTTC. Its protein is CSVEDRFLRGQGQDEQYF. The rearrangement uses TRBV29-1 and TRBJ2-7; 8 bases are shared with TRBD1. The ends lost 0 bases at V and 5 bases at J; junction bases unmatched: 18. The length of the CDR3 is 18 residues. Germline V gene lookup returns CDR1 SQVTM and CDR2 ANQGSEA.